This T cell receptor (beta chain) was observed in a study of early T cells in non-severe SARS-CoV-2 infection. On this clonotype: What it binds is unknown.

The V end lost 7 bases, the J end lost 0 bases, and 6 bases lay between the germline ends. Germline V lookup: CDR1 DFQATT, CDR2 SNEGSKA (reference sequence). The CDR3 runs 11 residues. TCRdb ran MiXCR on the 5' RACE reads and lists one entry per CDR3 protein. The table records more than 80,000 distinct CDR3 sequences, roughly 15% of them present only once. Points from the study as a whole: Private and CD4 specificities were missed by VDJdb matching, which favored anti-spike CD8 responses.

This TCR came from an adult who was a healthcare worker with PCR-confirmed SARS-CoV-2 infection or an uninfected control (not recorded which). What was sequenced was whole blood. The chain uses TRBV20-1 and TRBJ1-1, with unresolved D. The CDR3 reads CSVVVNTEAFF. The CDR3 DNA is TGCAGTGTTGTAGTGAACACTGAAGCTTTCTTT.